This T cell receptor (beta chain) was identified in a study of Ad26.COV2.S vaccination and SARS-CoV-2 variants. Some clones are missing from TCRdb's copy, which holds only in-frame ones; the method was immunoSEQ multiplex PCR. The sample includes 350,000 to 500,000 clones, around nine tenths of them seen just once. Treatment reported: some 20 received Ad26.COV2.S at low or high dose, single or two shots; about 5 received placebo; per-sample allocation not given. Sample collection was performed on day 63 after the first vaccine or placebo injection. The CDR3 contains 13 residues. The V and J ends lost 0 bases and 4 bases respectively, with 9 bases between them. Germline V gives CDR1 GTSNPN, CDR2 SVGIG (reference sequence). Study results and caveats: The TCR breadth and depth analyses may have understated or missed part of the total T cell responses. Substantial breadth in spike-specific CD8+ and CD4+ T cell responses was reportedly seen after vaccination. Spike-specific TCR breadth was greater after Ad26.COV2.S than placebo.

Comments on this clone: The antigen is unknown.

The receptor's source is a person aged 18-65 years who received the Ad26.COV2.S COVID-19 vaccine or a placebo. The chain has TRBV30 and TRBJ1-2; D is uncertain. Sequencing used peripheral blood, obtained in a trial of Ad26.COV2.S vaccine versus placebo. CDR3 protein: CAWSVTPGYGYTF. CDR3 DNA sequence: TGTGCCTGGAGTGTAACCCCCGGCTATGGCTACACCTTC. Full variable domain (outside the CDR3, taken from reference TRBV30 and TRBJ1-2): SQTIHQWPATLVQPVGSPLSLECTVEGTSNPNLYWYRQAAGRGLQLLFYSVGIGQISSEVPQNLSASRPQDRQFILSSKKLLLSDSGFYLCAWSVTPGYGYTFGSGTRLTVV.